What follows describes a single T cell receptor beta chain. The data were taken from a study of T cell changes during pregnancy in multiple sclerosis. Clones were read by immunoSEQ multiplex PCR, and TCRdb kept only the in-frame ones, dropping some. The sample holds approximately 51,000 clones, 92% seen once. The V and J ends lost 3 bases and 5 bases respectively, with 11 bases between them. From germline, CDR1 is MGHRA and CDR2 YSYEKL. The CDR3 has 13 residues. The V gene is TRBV4-1, the J gene TRBJ2-7; TRBD1 might be the D (5 bases). The sample consisted of CD4+ T cells from peripheral blood mononuclear cells, taken after pregnancy. The sequence derives from a female donor with multiple sclerosis, enrolled in a pregnancy study. Here the CDR3 reads CASSHLRDHEQYF. The CDR3 DNA reads as TGCGCCAGCAGCCACCTCAGGGATCACGAGCAGTACTTC.